The clone carrying this TCR beta chain has a count of ten or more. No antigen is known for it. This record belongs to a study of CD8 T cells in ankylosing spondylitis. Whole-study findings and limits: A TCR beta motif of under ten highly homologous variants appeared characteristic of ankylosing spondylitis blood.

MiXCR, run by TCRdb on the 5' RACE reads, gives a single entry per CDR3 protein. The table shows about 39,000 distinct CDR3 sequences, with approximately 3% occurring only once. This receptor was identified in a male donor with ankylosing spondylitis or in good health (not recorded which). The sequenced sample was blood, either unsorted or a sorted T cell fraction (not recorded which).

In DNA, the CDR3 is TGTGCCAGCAGCGTAGCTGCCCTAGCGGGAGTCGGCGGGGAGCTGTTTTTT. Its protein product is CASSVAALAGVGGELFF. The genes are TRBV9 and TRBJ2-2; the match to TRBD2 covers 10 bases. Germline CDR1 SGDLS, CDR2 YYNGEE. CDR3 length: 17 amino acids. With 0 bases clipped from V and 7 bases from J, the junction kept 9 bases outside the gene matches.